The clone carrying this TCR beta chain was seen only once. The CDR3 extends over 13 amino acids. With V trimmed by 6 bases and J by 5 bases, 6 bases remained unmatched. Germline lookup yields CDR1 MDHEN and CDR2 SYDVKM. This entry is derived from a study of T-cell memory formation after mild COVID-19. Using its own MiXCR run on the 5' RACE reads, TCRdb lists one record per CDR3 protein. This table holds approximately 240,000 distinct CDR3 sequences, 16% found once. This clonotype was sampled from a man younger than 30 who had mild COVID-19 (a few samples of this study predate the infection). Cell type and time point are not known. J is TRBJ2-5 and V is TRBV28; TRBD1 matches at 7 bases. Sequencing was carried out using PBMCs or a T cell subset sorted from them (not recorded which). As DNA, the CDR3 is TGTGCCAGCAGGAGGGACAGCAGGGAGACCCAGTACTTC. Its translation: CASRRDSRETQYF. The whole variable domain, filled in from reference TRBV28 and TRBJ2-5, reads DVKVTQSSRYLVKRTGEKVFLECVQDMDHENMFWYRQDPGLGLRLIYFSYDVKMKEKGDIPEGYSVSREKKERFSLILESASTNQTSMYLCASRRDSRETQYFGPGTRLLVL.